This T cell receptor beta chain comes out of a study of T cells after somatic rescue of genetic block (dated by TCRdb to between 2020 and 2021). For context, the study as a whole: The study assessed how robust, over the long term, a T-cell system was when the system had developed through somatic rescue of a genetic block in T-cell development.

On this clone itself: What antigen it recognizes has not been identified. It has no much larger one-base neighbor in the sample; base qualities were not kept.

Libraries were constructed by the immunoSEQ multiplex PCR assay. This immuneACCESS table, as held by TCRdb, lists in-frame sequences with V and J called but not all clones. Of the missing ones, under half trace to an unresolved V gene in checked studies; the others have no known cause. This sample gives more than 65,000 clones in total; approximately 91% of them show up just once. About 3% of the sample belongs to the ten largest clones. Sequenced: peripheral blood mononuclear cells (PBMCs). This TCR was sampled from a man aged 25 to 45.

The nucleotide sequence reads TGTGCCAGCAGTTTGGGCAGGGCCTACGAGCAGTACTTC. It is translated as CASSLGRAYEQYF. The sequence links TRBV27 to TRBJ2-7; 5 matching bases give a weak D call of TRBD1. V was cut back by 3 bases and J by 2 bases, leaving a gap of 8 bases between them. Including cysteine and phenylalanine, the CDR3 has 13 amino acids. The sequence is cut down to CDR3 DNA, 39 bases in frame from base 1. CDR1 and CDR2 are drawn from the germline V gene (reference sequence): MNHEY, SMNVEV.